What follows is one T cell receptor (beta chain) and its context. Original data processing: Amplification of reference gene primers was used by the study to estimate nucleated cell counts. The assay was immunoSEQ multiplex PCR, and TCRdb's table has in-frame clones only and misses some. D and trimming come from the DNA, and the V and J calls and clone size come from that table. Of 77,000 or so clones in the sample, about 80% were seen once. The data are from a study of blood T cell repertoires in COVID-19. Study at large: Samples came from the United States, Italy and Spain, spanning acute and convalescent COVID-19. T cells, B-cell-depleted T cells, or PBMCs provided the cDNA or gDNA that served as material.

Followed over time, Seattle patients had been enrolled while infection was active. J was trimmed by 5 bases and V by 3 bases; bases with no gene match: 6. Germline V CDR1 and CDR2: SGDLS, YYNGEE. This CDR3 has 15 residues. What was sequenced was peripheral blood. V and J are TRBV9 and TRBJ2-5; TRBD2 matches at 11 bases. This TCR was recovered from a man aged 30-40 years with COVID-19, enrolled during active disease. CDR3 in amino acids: CASSGSGRAVETQYF. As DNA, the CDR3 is TGTGCCAGCAGCGGTAGCGGGAGGGCTGTCGAGACCCAGTACTTC.